Listed below are T cell receptor beta chains from one sample, sequenced in a study of T cell responses to AZD1222 COVID-19 vaccine. Sequencing was performed with immunoSEQ multiplex PCR; in TCRdb, only in-frame clones are kept and a portion is missing. The table records 100,000 to 150,000 clones, around nine tenths of them present only once. The specimen was peripheral blood, collected on day 0 of MenACWY control vaccination. The source of these receptors is an adult in good health. CDR3s include the opening cysteine and the closing phenylalanine or tryptophan. D genes are given only for firm matches. Clone size appears in some rows only: once, few, many, or a class for an expanded clone.

v_gene	d_gene	j_gene	abundance	CDR3nt	CDR3aa
TRBV2	TRBD2	TRBJ2-3	once	TGTGCCAGCAACCTAGCGGGAGAAGGGACGCAGTATTTT	CASNLAGEGTQYF
TRBV7-6	.	TRBJ2-4	once	TGTGCCAGCAGCCTCCACCCTGCGGCACAGGGTTTGGCCAAAAACATTCAGTACTTC	CASSLHPAAQGLAKNIQYF
TRBV12-3/TRBV12-4	.	TRBJ2-2	.	TGTGCCAGCAGTCCTATACAGGTCGGGGAGCTGTTTTTT	CASSPIQVGELFF
TRBV4-1	TRBD2	TRBJ2-1	.	TGCGCCAGCAGCCAAGCAATAGCGGGAGCATTCAATGAGCAGTTCTTC	CASSQAIAGAFNEQFF
TRBV2	.	TRBJ1-2	.	TGTGCCAGCAGTCGGGACTTCTATGGCTACACCTTC	CASSRDFYGYTF
TRBV12-3/TRBV12-4	.	TRBJ2-4	.	TGTGCCAGCACCGGAGACAAAAACATTCAGTACTTC	CASTGDKNIQYF
TRBV5-1	TRBD1	TRBJ1-1	once	TGCGCCAGCAGCTCCTGGACAGGTATGAACACTGAAGCTTTCTTT	CASSSWTGMNTEAFF
TRBV9	TRBD2	TRBJ2-1	.	TGTGCCAGCAGCGTAGGGGGCGGGAGAACCAATGAGCAGTTCTTC	CASSVGGGRTNEQFF
TRBV6-5	.	TRBJ2-7	few	TGTGCCAGCAAGTCACTAGTTTTGGGTGAGCAGTACTTC	CASKSLVLGEQYF
TRBV2	.	TRBJ1-5	.	TGTGCCAGCATGGACCACAATCAGCCCCAGCATTTT	CASMDHNQPQHF
TRBV9	.	TRBJ2-3	.	TGTGCCAGCAACGTCGGCGGCGCGAGAACAGATACGCAGTATTTT	CASNVGGARTDTQYF
TRBV19	TRBD1	TRBJ2-3	.	TGTGCCAGTACCCACAGGGGGCAAAATACGCAGTATTTT	CASTHRGQNTQYF
TRBV30	TRBD1	TRBJ1-4	.	TGTGCCTGTGACCCTACGTTCGGGACAGTACGTGAAAAACTGTTTTTT	CACDPTFGTVREKLFF
TRBV9	.	TRBJ1-1	.	TGTGCCAGCAGCGTAGTGGAGACGAACACTGAAGCTTTCTTT	CASSVVETNTEAFF
TRBV6-2/TRBV6-3	.	TRBJ1-1	.	TGTGCCAGCAGTTACCCCCGCGTAGGGGGGAACACTGAAGCTTTCTTT	CASSYPRVGGNTEAFF
TRBV19	.	TRBJ2-7	.	TGTGCCAGTAGTATAGGTAACTCCAACCACGAGCAGTACTTC	CASSIGNSNHEQYF
TRBV29-1	.	TRBJ2-2	.	TGCAGCGTTGAAATAGGGGCAGGGGAGTCCGGGGAGCTGTTTTTT	CSVEIGAGESGELFF
TRBV6-2/TRBV6-3	.	TRBJ2-1	once	TGTGCCAGCAGTGCCTCACTTCGGAATGAGCAGTTCTTC	CASSASLRNEQFF
TRBV6-5	.	TRBJ1-1	.	TGTGCCAGCAGTTACGGCCGGGAGAACACTGAAGCTTTCTTT	CASSYGRENTEAFF
TRBV12-3/TRBV12-4	.	TRBJ2-1	.	TGTGCCAGCAGTAGATCAGGGTTCAGTGAGCAGTTCTTC	CASSRSGFSEQFF
TRBV7-3	.	TRBJ2-3	.	TGTGCCAGCAGCTTTCACTCCACAGATACGCAGTATTTT	CASSFHSTDTQYF
TRBV12-3/TRBV12-4	.	TRBJ1-1	.	TGTGCCAGCAGTCCTTATGGGAACACTGAAGCTTTCTTT	CASSPYGNTEAFF
TRBV10-3	.	TRBJ2-7	once	TGTGCCATCAGCTGGGGACATTACGACTCCTACGAGCAGTACTTC	CAISWGHYDSYEQYF
TRBV6-6	TRBD1	TRBJ2-2	.	TGTGCCAGCAGTCCCCAGGGGGCGCGATTCGGCGGGGAGCTGTTTTTT	CASSPQGARFGGELFF
TRBV27	TRBD2	TRBJ2-3	.	TGTGCCAGCAGCGCACTAGCGGGACCAGATACGCAGTATTTT	CASSALAGPDTQYF
TRBV9	TRBD1	TRBJ2-7	.	TGTGCCAGCAGCGCCGGGACAGGGGGCTACGAGCAGTACTTC	CASSAGTGGYEQYF
TRBV3-1/TRBV3-2	TRBD1	TRBJ2-2	.	TGTGCCAGCAGCCAAGATCTGGGGACAGCGAACACCGGGGAGCTGTTTTTT	CASSQDLGTANTGELFF
TRBV7-7	.	TRBJ2-2	.	TGTGCCAGCAGCTCCACACAGTTAGGGGAGCTGTTTTTT	CASSSTQLGELFF